Here is one T cell receptor (beta chain) with its context. What it binds is not known. Method: immunoSEQ multiplex PCR; TCRdb's copy keeps in-frame clones and lacks some. The sample lists about 120,000 clones, roughly 86% occurring once. PCR or immunohistochemistry showed mismatch repair deficiency in every enrolled patient. A few pembrolizumab responders had their TCRs sequenced. These data are taken from a study of PD-1 blockade in mismatch repair-deficient tumors. Study context: Enrolled about 2013-2017, patients had progressing, pretreated mismatch repair-deficient cancers of 12 to 13 types. Notes on the study in general: Rapid post-treatment expansion, then contraction, generally preceding radiologic response, marked tumor-resident clones.

Germline CDR1 and CDR2: GTSNPN and SVGIG (reference sequence). V lost 4 bases to trimming and J lost 2 bases, with 6 bases between them. This CDR3 contains 13 residues. The chain couples TRBV30 to TRBJ2-6, with D possibly being TRBD1 or TRBD2 (5 bases each). This sample comprised peripheral blood, obtained 44 weeks after starting pembrolizumab. The source is an adult with mismatch repair-deficient cancer. CDR3 amino acids: CAWMGAGANVLTF. Here the CDR3 DNA reads TGTGCCTGGATGGGGGCTGGGGCCAACGTCCTGACTTTC.